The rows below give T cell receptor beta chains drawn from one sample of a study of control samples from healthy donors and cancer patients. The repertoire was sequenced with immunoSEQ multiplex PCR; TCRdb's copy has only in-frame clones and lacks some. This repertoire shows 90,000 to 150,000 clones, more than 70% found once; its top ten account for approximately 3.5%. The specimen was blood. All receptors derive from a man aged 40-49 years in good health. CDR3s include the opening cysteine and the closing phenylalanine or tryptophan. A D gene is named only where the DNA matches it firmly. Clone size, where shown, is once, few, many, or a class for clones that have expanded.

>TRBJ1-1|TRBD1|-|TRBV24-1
TGTGCCACCAGTGATTTACAGGGGTTTAACACTGAAGCTTTCTTT
CATSDLQGFNTEAFF
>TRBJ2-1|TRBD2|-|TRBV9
TGTGCCAGCAGCGTAGGGGCTAGCGGGGGGTTCGGACCCTACAATGAGCAGTTCTTC
CASSVGASGGFGPYNEQFF
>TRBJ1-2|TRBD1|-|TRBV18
TGTGCCAGCTCACCACTTACAGGGGGCCAAGGTGGCTACACCTTC
CASSPLTGGQGGYTF
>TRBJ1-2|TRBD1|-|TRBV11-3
TGTGCCAGCAGCTCCTACAGGGGGTCTGATGGCTACACCTTC
CASSSYRGSDGYTF
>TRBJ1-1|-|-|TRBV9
TGTGCCAGCAGCTCCCGGGGTTATGCGGGGGCGCGCACTGAAGCTTTCTTT
CASSSRGYAGARTEAFF
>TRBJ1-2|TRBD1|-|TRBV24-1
TGTGCCACCAGTGAGGGGGACAGGGTGGATGGCTACACCTTC
CATSEGDRVDGYTF
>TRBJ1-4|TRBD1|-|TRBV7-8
TGTGCCAGCAGCCTAAGACAGGGACCTAATGAAAAACTGTTTTTT
CASSLRQGPNEKLFF
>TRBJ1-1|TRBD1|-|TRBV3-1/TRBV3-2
TGTGCCAGCAGCCCTCGCGGACAGGGAGGGACTGAAGCTTTCTTT
CASSPRGQGGTEAFF
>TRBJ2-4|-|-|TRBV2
TGTGCCAGCAGTGACCGGGACTTACCAAACATTCAGTACTTC
CASSDRDLPNIQYF
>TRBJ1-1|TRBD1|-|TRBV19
TGTGCCAGTAGTAGCAGGACAGGGGGAGCTTTCTTT
CASSSRTGGAFF
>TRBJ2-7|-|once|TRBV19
TGTGCCAGTAGCCAACTCTCCGGGACCCCCGGCCGCTCCTACGAGCAGTACTTC
CASSQLSGTPGRSYEQYF
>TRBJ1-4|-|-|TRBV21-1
TGTGCCAGCAGCAACGAACCGGGACAGGGGGTCGAAAAACTGTTTTTT
CASSNEPGQGVEKLFF
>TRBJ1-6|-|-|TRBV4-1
TGCGCCAGCAGCCAGAACACAAGGGCTCAAGGTTCACCCCTCCACTTT
CASSQNTRAQGSPLHF
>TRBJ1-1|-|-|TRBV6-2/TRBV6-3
TGTGCCAGCAGTTACTCGAAAGGGACTGAAGCTTTCTTT
CASSYSKGTEAFF
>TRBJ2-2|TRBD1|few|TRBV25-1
TGTGCCAGCAGTGATAGAACAGGGGGTCCCACCGGGGAGCTGTTTTTT
CASSDRTGGPTGELFF
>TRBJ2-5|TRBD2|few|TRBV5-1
TGCGCCAGCAGCCTCACTAGCGGTCAAGAGACCCAGTACTTC
CASSLTSGQETQYF
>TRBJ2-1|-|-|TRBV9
TGTGCCAGCAGCCCTACGGACAGCTACAATGAGCAGTTCTTC
CASSPTDSYNEQFF
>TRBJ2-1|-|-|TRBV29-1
TGCAGCGGGACACCCGATCAATACTACAATGAGCAGTTCTTC
CSGTPDQYYNEQFF
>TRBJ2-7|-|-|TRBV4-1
TGCGCCAGCAGCCAAGTCCAGGGGGGAGAGCAGTACTTC
CASSQVQGGEQYF
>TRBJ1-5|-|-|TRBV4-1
TGCGCCAGCAGCCTAGAGCGGAATTCGGGTCAGCCCCAGCATTTT
CASSLERNSGQPQHF
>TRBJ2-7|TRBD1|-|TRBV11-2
TGTGCCAGCAGCTCAAGAGGACAGGGATTCTACGAGCAGTACTTC
CASSSRGQGFYEQYF
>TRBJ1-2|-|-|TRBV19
TGTGCCAGTAGTACCTTGTCGTCGGGGGGAGACTATGGCTACACCTTC
CASSTLSSGGDYGYTF
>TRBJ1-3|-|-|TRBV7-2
TGTGCCAGCAGCCCCCAGGGGACTGGAAACACCATATATTTT
CASSPQGTGNTIYF
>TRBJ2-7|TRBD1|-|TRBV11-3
TGTGCCAGCAGCTTAGCCCTGACAGGGGGCAGGTACGAGCAGTACTTC
CASSLALTGGRYEQYF
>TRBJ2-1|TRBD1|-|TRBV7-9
TGTGCCAGCAGCTTAGTCGAGGGACAGACCAATGAGCAGTTCTTC
CASSLVEGQTNEQFF
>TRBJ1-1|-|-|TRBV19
TGTGCCAGTAGTATAGGATCTCGTGGCGCTGAAGCTTTCTTT
CASSIGSRGAEAFF
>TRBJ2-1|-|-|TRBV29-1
TGCAGCGTTGAAGGTCCCAGAGCCAATGAGCAGTTCTTC
CSVEGPRANEQFF
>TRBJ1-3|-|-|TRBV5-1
TGCGCCAGCAGCTTGGGGGGATCTGGAAACACCATATATTTT
CASSLGGSGNTIYF
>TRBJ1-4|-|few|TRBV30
TGTGCCTGGGGACAGCTTAATGAAAAACTGTTTTTT
CAWGQLNEKLFF